This entry features one T cell receptor (beta chain) sequence. The antigen is not known. The repertoire was sequenced with immunoSEQ multiplex PCR; TCRdb's copy has only in-frame clones and lacks some. In the table there are just under 75,000 clones, roughly 73% of which are singletons. The record originates from a study of vaccination effects on CD4 cells after COVID-19. Study results and caveats: Clones of infection and vaccine origin contracted markedly late after vaccination.

Investigators separated out CD4+ T cells once approximately 11 days of culture had passed. Each participant received a vaccine that was either BNT162b2 or mRNA-1273, given as two doses. From germline, CDR1 is MNHEY and CDR2 SVGAGI. This CDR3 has 14 amino acids. Trimming at V came to 6 bases and at J to 5 bases, leaving 5 bases not matched to a gene. The chain uses TRBV6-5 and TRBJ2-2; 8 bases match TRBD1. The starting material was CD4+ T cells from PBMCs cultured without peptide, obtained after COVID-19 vaccination. The sequence derives from a human donor who received a COVID-19 vaccine. Here the CDR3 reads CASRDREKTGELFF. The CDR3 coding sequence is TGTGCCAGCAGGGACAGGGAGAAAACCGGGGAGCTGTTTTTT.